These 14 T cell receptor beta chains share one sample of origin, sequenced in a study of tumor-infiltrating lymphocytes in primary liver carcinoma. cDNA specific to TCR beta was made from approximately 500 ng of total RNA, with a constant-region primer employed for priming. Sequencing libraries for TCR beta derived from three nested multiplex PCR rounds that used slightly modified ARM-PCR. Each of the first two PCR rounds ran 9 to 11 cycles with TRBV1-TRBV30 forward and C-beta reverse primers. TCRdb re-derived calls from the multiplex PCR reads in MiXCR, one entry per CDR3 protein. The repertoire holds about 29,000 distinct CDR3 sequences, 76% seen once, with 36% in the top ten. Co-extracting RNA and DNA was done with about 18-33 mg of unsorted bulk tissue as input. The specimen was liver tumor tissue from sampling region 5. Subset in this sample: tumor region T5, tumor centre. Receptors originate from a man aged 40-55 years with primary liver carcinoma and hepatitis B virus infection.

In regard to this clonotype: A junction end diverges from the germline sequence, so it may reflect a read error. This rearrangement joins TRBV4-2 to TRBJ1-1; D is unclear. Germline-derived CDR1 and CDR2 are LGHNA and YNFKEQ. The CDR3 contains 15 residues. CDR3 DNA sequence: TGTGCTAGCAGCCGGATGGACTGGAAAAACACTGAAGCTTTCTTT. It yields the protein CASSRMDWKNTEAFF.

For this clonotype: This CDR3 is missing its conserved last phenylalanine or tryptophan, likely due to a read error. This rearrangement joins TRBV5-1 to TRBJ2-1, with 8 bases lining up with TRBD2. The germline V gene encodes CDR1 SGHRS and CDR2 YFSETQ. The CDR3 totals 16 residues. J lost 7 bases, V lost 4 bases, and 13 bases had no gene match. The CDR3 DNA is TGCGCCAGCAGCCCAACAAGCGGGAGTTTTCTTAATGAGCAGTTCTCC. It encodes CASSPTSGSFLNEQFS.

Remarks on this clonotype: Given the absence of the conserved phenylalanine or tryptophan at the CDR3 end, a read error is likely. The chain is built from TRBV7-9 and TRBJ1-2; D uncertain. V dropped 5 bases and J dropped 6 bases, with 22 bases sitting between them. Per germline, CDR1 SEHNR and CDR2 FQNEAQ (reference sequence). The CDR3 runs to 16 residues. The CDR3 DNA reads TGTGCCAGCAGCCCCGAGGTCAGGCTGTCCCAGCATGGCTACACCCTC. This sequence encodes CASSPEVRLSQHGYTL.

The V and J genes are TRBV6-6 and TRBJ2-5; D is unclear. Per germline, CDR1 MNHNY and CDR2 SVGAGI (reference sequence). The CDR3 is 11 residues long. The germline V and J ends were trimmed by 5 bases and 10 bases, with 11 bases remaining between them. The CDR3 region is CASSQAQIQYF. Here the CDR3 DNA reads TGTGCCAGCAGTCAGGCTCAGATCCAGTACTTC.

On this clonotype itself: The junction and the germline gene differ at one end; a read error may be behind it. J is TRBJ2-1 and V is TRBV7-8; the D gene is possibly TRBD2 (5 bases). This CDR3 has 15 residues. Germline CDR1 reads SGHVS; CDR2 reads FQNEAQ. The CDR3 bases are TGTGCCGGCAGCTTAGTAGTGGGGAGAGCCAATGAGCAGTTCTTC. This translates into CAGSLVVGRANEQFF.

As for this clonotype: The junction does not match germline at one end; this may be a read error. The chain carries TRBV4-2 and TRBJ2-7, with 13 positions matching TRBD2. The CDR3 covers 18 residues. CDR1 and CDR2 from the germline V gene are LGHNA and YNFKEQ. The CDR3 is CASSRKPVLAGGPHEQYF. CDR3 DNA sequence: TGTGCTAGCAGTAGAAAACCGGTACTAGCGGGAGGGCCACACGAGCAGTACTTC.

Details on this clonotype: The germline gene is not matched at one end of the junction; a read error may be the cause. The chain recombines TRBV6-5 with TRBJ2-2, with 15 bases fitting TRBD2. The CDR3 covers 17 residues. Per the germline V gene, CDR1 is MNHEY and CDR2 is SVGAGI. As DNA, the CDR3 is TGTGCCGGCAGTGTAAGGACTAGCGGGGGGGACACCGGGGAGCTGTTTTTT. Its translation is CAGSVRTSGGDTGELFF.

This clonotype showed up just a few times. Given the absence of the conserved phenylalanine or tryptophan at the CDR3 end, a read error is likely. This chain joins TRBV6-6 and TRBJ2-7, with TRBD2 matching over 7 bases. The CDR3 runs 17 residues. Germline V lookup: CDR1 MNHNY, CDR2 SVGAGI (reference sequence). The CDR3 spells CASSYSVVRGSAHEQYS. The CDR3 DNA reads TGTGCCAGTAGTTACTCGGTTGTGCGCGGGAGTGCACACGAGCAGTACTCC.

The J gene is TRBJ1-3, the V gene TRBV5-5; weak D call: TRBD1 (6 bases). The CDR3 length is 15 residues. Trimming left V 5 bases short and J 4 bases short, with 16 bases between. Germline loops: CDR1 SGHKS, CDR2 YYEKEE (reference sequence). CDR3 sequence reads: CASRPDRISGNTIYF. The CDR3 region has the DNA TGTGCCAGCAGACCGGACAGAATCTCCGGAAACACCATATATTTT.

This clonotype was observed a few times. A much larger clone lies a single base off, so this may be a read error. It is likely a read error, because the conserved phenylalanine at the end of the CDR3 is missing. V is TRBV5-1 and J is TRBJ2-2; 8 nucleotides match TRBD2. The CDR3 consists of 16 residues. Germline trimming cut 4 bases from V and 5 bases from J; bases unmatched to any gene: 10. CDR1 and CDR2 from the germline V gene are SGHRS and YFSETQ. The CDR3 protein is CASSPTGRAITGELFI. In DNA form, the CDR3 reads TGCGCCAGCAGCCCCACCGGGAGGGCCATTACCGGGGAGCTGTTTATT.

In the case of this clonotype: One junction end does not reproduce the germline sequence, and a read error may be involved. V usage is TRBV5-6 and J usage is TRBJ1-1; D not resolved. This CDR3 region has 14 residues. CDR1 is SGHDT, CDR2 YYEEEE, per germline. CDR3 protein: CASNLHGLNTEAFF. The CDR3 nucleotides read TGTGCCAGCAACTTGCATGGATTGAACACTGAAGCTTTCTTT.

This clonotype has just a few counts. V usage is TRBV10-3 and J usage is TRBJ2-5, with TRBD1 as a possible D gene (5 bases). V lost 3 bases, J lost 2 bases, and 10 bases lay in between. CDR1 is ENHRY, CDR2 SYGVKD, per germline. The CDR3 is 14 amino acids. CDR3 in amino acids: CAISEGAVQETQYF. Here the CDR3 DNA reads TGTGCCATCAGTGAAGGGGCAGTTCAAGAGACCCAGTACTTC.

With respect to this clonotype: It may be a read error: a sequence one base away is much more abundant. V is TRBV19 and J is TRBJ2-3; 9 positions agree with TRBD2. The CDR3 runs 17 residues. Germline trimming cut 7 bases from V and 3 bases from J; bases unmatched to any gene: 14. Germline V gene lookup returns CDR1 LNHDA and CDR2 SQIVND (reference sequence). CDR3 loop: CASNGSSGKGRTDTQYF. The CDR3 DNA reads TGTGCCAGTAATGGCTCTAGCGGGAAAGGGAGAACAGATACGCAGTATTTT.

This clonotype was counted once. The missing conserved phenylalanine or tryptophan at the end of this CDR3 makes a read error likely. The chain has TRBV29-1 and TRBJ2-1; 7 bases line up with TRBD1. After removal of 7 bases from V and 7 bases from J, the junction contained 7 bases not matched to a gene. The CDR3 runs 12 residues. In germline, CDR1 is SQVTM, CDR2 ANQGSEA. The CDR3 is CSALPGGNEQFL. The CDR3 region has the DNA TGCAGCGCCCTCCCAGGGGGAAATGAGCAGTTCTTA.